In this sample, the clone carrying this T cell receptor (beta chain) turned up many times. V was clipped by 3 bases and J by 3 bases, with 8 bases between them. The CDR3 consists of 14 residues. The germline CDR1 and CDR2 sequences are SNHLY and FYNNEI. This entry is derived from a study of cytotoxic CD8 clonotypes in ibrutinib-treated CLL. Assay: immunoSEQ multiplex PCR; the TCRdb copy retains only in-frame clones and omits some. The sample includes approximately 340,000 clones, about 64% of them seen just once. This sequence originates from a human donor with chronic lymphocytic leukemia. Here the sequenced sample was PBMCs, taken after 36 months of ibrutinib treatment. This rearrangement joins TRBV2 to TRBJ2-2, with a weak D call TRBD1 (5 bases). This chain's CDR3 is CASSDRVHTGELFF. The CDR3 nucleotides read TGTGCCAGCAGTGACAGGGTGCACACCGGGGAGCTGTTTTTT.